The 2 T cell receptor beta chains below all came from one sample that was sequenced in a study of T-cell memory formation after mild COVID-19. TCRdb re-called the 5' RACE reads through MiXCR, storing one row per CDR3 protein. This table holds about 170,000 distinct CDR3 sequences, roughly 13% found once. The sequenced sample was PBMCs or a T cell subset sorted from them (not recorded which). The receptors were sampled from a man in his late teens or twenties who had mild COVID-19 (a few samples of this study predate the infection). Cell type and time point are not known.

This clonotype was picked up many times. The V and J genes are TRBV4-3 and TRBJ2-2; D may match TRBD1 or TRBD2 (6 bases each). From germline, CDR1 is LGHNA and CDR2 YSLEER. This CDR3 is 15 amino acids long. Trimming took 1 base from V and 7 from J, leaving 13 bases between them. The CDR3 loop reads CASSQGGGQVGELFF. The CDR3 DNA is TGCGCCAGCAGCCAAGGAGGGGGGCAGGTCGGGGAGCTGTTTTTT.

Concerning this clonotype: A single base separates this from a much larger clone, so it may be a read error. The rearrangement links TRBV28 to TRBJ2-4, with 7 bases fitting TRBD1. The trim removed 5 bases at V and 3 bases at J, leaving 4 bases unmatched. The CDR3 length is 14 residues. Germline V CDR1 and CDR2: MDHEN, SYDVKM. CDR3 region: CASSVGTDKNIQYF. The CDR3 nucleotides are TGTGCCAGCAGTGTTGGGACAGACAAAAACATTCAGTACTTC.